This T cell receptor (beta chain) was documented in a study of monozygotic twins with inflammatory bowel disease. TCRdb processed the 5' RACE reads again and assigns one entry to each CDR3 protein, with no DNA. Here the sample table reports roughly 100,000 distinct CDR3 sequences. CDR1 and CDR2 from the germline V gene are DFQATT and SNEGSKA (reference sequence). CDR3 length equals 14 residues. The chain joins TRBV20-1 to TRBJ2-1; there is no DNA to check the TCRdb D call of TRBD1. This TCR was recovered from a human donor with ulcerative colitis or Crohn's disease, or a healthy co-twin of an affected twin (not recorded which). Sequenced input: blood. The CDR3 reads CSAYRGQHYNEQFF.